The present entry profiles one TCR beta chain with its context. No antigen is known for it. CDR1 ENHRY and CDR2 SYGVKD come from the germline V gene. Trimming cost V 4 bases and J 2 bases, with 19 bases left between them. This CDR3 contains 17 residues. These data come from a study of cytomegalovirus exposure and HLA in healthy donors. Findings and caveats of the study: TCR association rates varied by HLA locus in a later analysis, with DRB1 highest and HLA-C lowest. Cytomegalovirus-associated status was assigned to some 160 TCR beta chains. A later analysis linked about 17,000 TCR beta sequences to HLA alleles at 0.05 false discovery rate. TRBV6-2, TRBV6-3 and some other V segments were unresolvable in 87-base-pair reads.

The PCR employed 60 Vbeta primers together with 13 Jbeta primers. The assay was immunoSEQ multiplex PCR, and TCRdb's table has in-frame clones only and misses some. The table shows about 140,000 clones, with approximately 84% occurring only once. The gene calls are TRBV10-3 and TRBJ2-3, with D possibly TRBD1 on 5 matching bases. The sequenced material came from PBMCs. This receptor was identified in a woman aged 55-75 years in good health and CMV-seropositive. The DNA of the CDR3 is TGTGCCATCAGTGTAGGGCGAGGACAAAGTCTCACAGATACGCAGTATTTT. As protein: CAISVGRGQSLTDTQYF.